One and the same sample provided the 2 T cell receptor beta chains below, sequenced in a study of cytomegalovirus exposure and HLA in healthy donors. TCRdb's table, derived via immunoSEQ multiplex PCR, lists solely in-frame clones and lacks some. The sample has some 38,000 clones, just under 95% seen once. The sample consisted of PBMCs. These receptors all stem from a man aged 18 to 35 in good health and CMV-seronegative.

The genes are TRBV13 and TRBJ2-1; 10 bases agree with TRBD2. This CDR3 contains 15 residues. V gave up 5 bases and J gave up 6 bases; unmatched junction bases: 7. CDR1 is PRHDT, CDR2 FYEKMQ, per germline (reference sequence). CDR3 amino acids: CASSTRLAGLNEQFF. CDR3 coding DNA: TGTGCCAGCAGCACCCGACTAGCGGGTCTCAATGAGCAGTTCTTC.

The chain carries TRBV18 and TRBJ1-1, with D maybe TRBD1 (5 bases). Looked up from germline, CDR1 is KGHSH and CDR2 is LQKENI. CDR3 size: 16 residues. Deletions cut 1 base from V and 6 bases from J, with 18 bases between. The CDR3 region has the DNA TGTGCCAGCTCACCACAGGAAGGGGAAGTATCAGCTGAAGCTTTCTTT. This translates into CASSPQEGEVSAEAFF. The full variable domain, completed using reference TRBV18 and TRBJ1-1, is NAGVMQNPRHLVRRRGQEARLRCSPMKGHSHVYWYRQLPEEGLKFMVYLQKENIIDESGMPKERFSAEFPKEGPSILRIQQVVRGDSAAYFCASSPQEGEVSAEAFFGQGTRLTVV.